This is a list of T cell receptor beta chains from one sample in a study of CD8 T cells in ankylosing spondylitis. Each CDR3 protein is one row after TCRdb ran MiXCR on the 5' RACE reads. The sample shows roughly 280,000 distinct CDR3 sequences, 15% to 20% of them seen only once. Sequencing was carried out using blood, either unsorted or a sorted T cell fraction (not recorded which). The receptors originated from a male donor with ankylosing spondylitis or in good health (not recorded which). Each CDR3 is given with its conserved first and last residue. Each record gives: J gene, D gene, clone size, V gene, CDR3 DNA, CDR3 protein. The D gene is left open where the match is weak. Where a row states a size, it is once, few, many or the class of an expanded clone; other rows omit it.

>TRBJ2-5|-|many|TRBV16
TGTGCCAGCAGCCAATCGTCCCAAGAGACCCAGTACTTC
CASSQSSQETQYF
>TRBJ2-3|TRBD2|-|TRBV28
TGTGCCAGCAGTGGGGGACTAGCGGGAGTAGATACGCAGTATTTT
CASSGGLAGVDTQYF
>TRBJ2-3|TRBD2|few|TRBV28
TGTGCCAGCAGTGCCGGACTAGCGGGGGGACTCTACACAGATACGCAGTATTTT
CASSAGLAGGLYTDTQYF
>TRBJ1-2|-|many|TRBV20-1
TGCAGTGCTAGAAACGGGGGCCAGCCCCCAGGCTATGGCTACACCTTC
CSARNGGQPPGYGYTF
>TRBJ1-1|-|few|TRBV5-1
TGCGCCAGCAGCCCGGGGATCAAGCACACTGAAGCTTTCTTT
CASSPGIKHTEAFF
>TRBJ2-3|-|-|TRBV28
TGTGCCAGCAGTTTATCGAGGGCCAACACAGATACGCAGTATTTT
CASSLSRANTDTQYF
>TRBJ2-2|-|-|TRBV7-8
TGTGCCAGCAGCTTAGCGCCAGGACAGGGAGGGTCCGGGGAGCTGTTTTTT
CASSLAPGQGGSGELFF
>TRBJ2-3|-|-|TRBV9
TGTGCCAGCAGCGCCCCCCTCAGGGAACCTTCTAGCACAGATACGCAGTATTTT
CASSAPLREPSSTDTQYF
>TRBJ1-6|-|few|TRBV5-1
TGCGCCAGCAGCTTGGGTCATACGGATTCACCCCTCCACTTT
CASSLGHTDSPLHF
>TRBJ2-1|-|few|TRBV5-1
TGCGCCAGCAGCTTCGGGCGGGTCCACAGCTCGGAGCAGTTCTTC
CASSFGRVHSSEQFF
>TRBJ2-1|TRBD1|-|TRBV11-2
TGTGCCAGCAGCTTCGTGGGACAGGGGTATTACAATGAGCAGTTCTTC
CASSFVGQGYYNEQFF
>TRBJ2-1|TRBD1|-|TRBV7-8
TGTGCCAGCAGCTTACGACAGGGGTTGGCGTGGGACAATGAGCAGTTCTTC
CASSLRQGLAWDNEQFF
>TRBJ1-1|-|few|TRBV27
TGTGCCAGCAAAATATCCATGAACACTGAAGCTTTCTTT
CASKISMNTEAFF
>TRBJ2-1|TRBD2|-|TRBV9
TGTGCCAGCAGCGTAGGGCTAGCGGGAGCCAATGAGCAGTTCTTC
CASSVGLAGANEQFF
>TRBJ1-2|-|few|TRBV12-3/TRBV12-4
TGTGCCAGCAACGAGGACTCCTGGGAGTATGGCTACACCTTC
CASNEDSWEYGYTF
>TRBJ2-1|-|-|TRBV10-3
TGTGCCATCTTCGGAACAGGGTCCAATGAGCAGTTCTTC
CAIFGTGSNEQFF
>TRBJ1-1|-|few|TRBV24-1
TGTGCCACCAGTGAGGGGGCGGGGATTGGGATGAACACTGAAGCTTTCTTT
CATSEGAGIGMNTEAFF
>TRBJ2-3|-|many|TRBV9
TGTGCCAGCAGCGTAGACGGTTACACAGATACGCAGTATTTT
CASSVDGYTDTQYF
>TRBJ2-1|-|-|TRBV11-2
TGTGCCAGCAAGGGCAGGGACCTGCCCTACAATGAGCAGTTCTTC
CASKGRDLPYNEQFF
>TRBJ1-5|-|few|TRBV6-5
TGTGCCAGCAGTCACGGGCGCAACTGGGGCAATCAGCCCCAGCATTTT
CASSHGRNWGNQPQHF
>TRBJ2-3|-|-|TRBV5-1
TGCGCCAGCAGCTCCCACCCCACAGATACGCAGTATTTT
CASSSHPTDTQYF
>TRBJ1-1|-|few|TRBV10-3
TGTGCCATCAGACGGACAGAGGGCGGGAACACTGAAGCTTTCTTT
CAIRRTEGGNTEAFF
>TRBJ1-5|-|-|TRBV20-1
TGCAGTGCTAGGCGGACAGATATTTTCGATCAGCCCCAGCATTTT
CSARRTDIFDQPQHF
>TRBJ2-2|-|-|TRBV20-1
TGCAGTGCTGCTGGGCGGTTGAACACCGGGGAGCTGTTTTTT
CSAAGRLNTGELFF
>TRBJ1-5|-|few|TRBV10-3
TGTGCCATCAGACCCGGGAGCACCTACCCCCAGCATTTT
CAIRPGSTYPQHF
>TRBJ2-5|TRBD2|few|TRBV20-1
TGCAGTGCTAGAGTAGGCGGGAGGGGCAGGGAGACCCAGTACTTC
CSARVGGRGRETQYF
>TRBJ1-2|TRBD1|-|TRBV11-2
TGTGCCAGCAGCTCCCAACAGGGGGCTGGCTATGGCTACACCTTC
CASSSQQGAGYGYTF
>TRBJ2-5|-|few|TRBV11-2
TGTGCCAGCAGCTTAGGAGGCGGATTAGGGATATATCGAGAGACCCAGTACTTC
CASSLGGGLGIYRETQYF
>TRBJ2-3|TRBD2|few|TRBV5-1
TGCGCCAGCAGCTTGGAGGGTCTAGCGGGGACAGATACGCAGTATTTT
CASSLEGLAGTDTQYF
>TRBJ1-4|-|-|TRBV2
TGTGCCAGCAGTATGAACAGGGTCGAGGACGAAAAACTGTTTTTT
CASSMNRVEDEKLFF
>TRBJ2-5|-|-|TRBV11-2
TGTGCCAGCAGCCCCAAAACCGGACTCCAAGAGACCCAGTACTTC
CASSPKTGLQETQYF
>TRBJ1-2|-|few|TRBV5-5
TGTGCCAGCAGCTTGGTCGGAGACTTCTATGGCTACACCTTC
CASSLVGDFYGYTF
>TRBJ1-1|TRBD1|few|TRBV7-9
TGTGCCAGCAGAAAGGGGGCGGAGAACACTGAAGCTTTCTTT
CASRKGAENTEAFF
>TRBJ1-5|-|-|TRBV10-3
TGTGCCATCAGTCGGGACGGGGATAGCAATCAGCCCCAGCATTTT
CAISRDGDSNQPQHF
>TRBJ2-3|TRBD2|-|TRBV7-3
TGTGCCAGCAGCTTAACTCCGACTAGCGGGGTGGAGTATTTT
CASSLTPTSGVEYF
>TRBJ2-3|-|few|TRBV9
TGTGCCAGCAGCGCTACAGGGAGCACAGATACGCAGTATTTT
CASSATGSTDTQYF
>TRBJ2-1|TRBD1|-|TRBV24-1
TGTGCCACCAGTGATTTGAGTCTCGGGACAGGGGACGCCAATGAGCAGTTCTTC
CATSDLSLGTGDANEQFF
>TRBJ2-5|-|-|TRBV5-1
TGCGCCAGCAGCTTAAGGCCCCAAGAGACCCAGTACTTC
CASSLRPQETQYF
>TRBJ2-1|-|-|TRBV7-8
TGTGCCAGCAGCGTCTCAGGGCGGGGCTCCTACAATGAGCAGTTCTTC
CASSVSGRGSYNEQFF
>TRBJ2-5|TRBD2|-|TRBV12-3/TRBV12-4
TGTGTCAGCATCATCGGACTAGCGGGGGGAGAGACCCAGTACTTC
CVSIIGLAGGETQYF
>TRBJ2-1|TRBD1|many|TRBV5-1
TGCGCCAGCAGCCCACAACCGGGACAGGGGGCCATTGAGCAGTTCTTC
CASSPQPGQGAIEQFF
>TRBJ2-1|TRBD2|many|TRBV20-1
TGCAGTGCTCTTTCGACGGCGACTAGCGGGAGTACAAATGAGCAGTTCTTC
CSALSTATSGSTNEQFF
>TRBJ2-2|-|many|TRBV9
TGTGCCAGCAGCGTAGATCTTAACACCGGGGAGCTGTTTTTT
CASSVDLNTGELFF
>TRBJ2-3|TRBD1|few|TRBV5-1
TGCGCCAGCAGCTTGGGAGGGACAGAAGCCACAGATACGCAGTATTTT
CASSLGGTEATDTQYF
>TRBJ2-2|-|few|TRBV5-1
TGCGCCAGCAGCTTGTTGCGGGAAACGAGGGAGCTGTTTTTT
CASSLLRETRELFF
>TRBJ2-2|-|-|TRBV6-4
TGTGCCAGCGCGCAGGGTCCCAACACCGGGGAGCTGTTTTTT
CASAQGPNTGELFF
>TRBJ2-3|-|many|TRBV7-2
TGTGCCAGCAGCTTAGCCGTCAGCACAGATACGCAGTATTTT
CASSLAVSTDTQYF
>TRBJ2-1|-|few|TRBV5-1
TGCGCCAGCAGCGAGTATCTAGGGAGGTCCTACAATGAGCAGTTCTTC
CASSEYLGRSYNEQFF
>TRBJ2-5|-|many|TRBV20-1
TGCAGTGCTAGGGCACAGTTCCTGTACCAAGAGACCCAGTACTTC
CSARAQFLYQETQYF
>TRBJ1-1|-|few|TRBV20-1
TGCAGTGCGCCACCGCGGACAGTGAACACTGAAGCTTTCTTT
CSAPPRTVNTEAFF